The 5 T cell receptor beta chains below were found in one sample sequenced in a study of STAT5B mutations in CD4+ large granular lymphocyte leukemia. TCRdb's table, derived via immunoSEQ multiplex PCR, lists solely in-frame clones and lacks some. The repertoire consists of over 20,000 clones, with about 86% occurring once and the leading ten covering 0.33%. The sample taken for sequencing was CD4+ T cells from blood buffy coats. All receptors come from a human donor in good health.

The chain uses TRBV5-4 and TRBJ1-2, with D tentatively TRBD1 (5 bases). Trimming removed 0 bases from V and 0 bases from J, with 12 bases in between. This CDR3 region has 16 residues. Germline V gives CDR1 SGHNT, CDR2 YYREEE (reference sequence). CDR3 nucleotides: TGTGCCAGCAGCTTGGCCACGGGACGAGCTAACTATGGCTACACCTTC. Protein: CASSLATGRANYGYTF.

V usage is TRBV7-9 and J usage is TRBJ2-7; TRBD2 matches 7 bases. In germline, CDR1 is SEHNR, CDR2 FQNEAQ (reference sequence). Trimming took 5 bases from V and 2 from J; bases not matched to a gene: 9. The CDR3 consists of 15 residues. The CDR3 loop reads CASSQAAGATYEQYF. CDR3 coding DNA: TGTGCCAGCAGCCAAGCTGCGGGAGCGACCTACGAGCAGTACTTC.

V and J are TRBV6-5 and TRBJ2-5; 9 bases are a match to TRBD2. V gave up 6 bases and J gave up 4 bases; unmatched junction bases: 9. The germline gives CDR1 MNHEY, CDR2 SVGAGI. CDR3 length equals 15 residues. In DNA, the CDR3 is TGTGCCAGCAGAACCCCCCGGACTAGCGCAGAGACCCAGTACTTC. This gives the protein CASRTPRTSAETQYF.

The rearrangement uses TRBV11-2 and TRBJ1-2, with 7 bases matching TRBD1. V lost 5 bases, J lost 5 bases, and 11 bases stayed unmatched. CDR1 and CDR2 from the germline V gene are SGHAT and FQNNGV. This CDR3 region has 15 residues. Written as DNA, the CDR3 is TGTGCCAGCAGCCTAGCAGAATTACAGGGGTATGGCTACACCTTC. As protein: CASSLAELQGYGYTF.

The chain employs TRBV5-4 and TRBJ1-6; D may be TRBD1 (5 bases). Per germline, CDR1 SGHNT and CDR2 YYREEE (reference sequence). This CDR3 spans 17 amino acids. Trimming removed 1 base from V and 8 bases from J, with 19 bases in between. This CDR3 is CASSLKGKRGRDSPLHF. CDR3 DNA: TGTGCCAGCAGCTTGAAGGGAAAAAGGGGTAGAGATTCACCCCTCCACTTT.